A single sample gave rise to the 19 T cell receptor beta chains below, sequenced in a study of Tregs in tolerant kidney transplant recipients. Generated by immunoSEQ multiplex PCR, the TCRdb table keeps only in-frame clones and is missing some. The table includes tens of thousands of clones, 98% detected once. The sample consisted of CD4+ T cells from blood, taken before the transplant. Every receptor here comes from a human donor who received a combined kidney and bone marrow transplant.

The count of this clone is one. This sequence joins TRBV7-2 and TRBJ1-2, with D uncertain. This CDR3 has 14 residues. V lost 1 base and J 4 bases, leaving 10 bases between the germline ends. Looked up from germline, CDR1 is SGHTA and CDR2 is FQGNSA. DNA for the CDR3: TGTGCCAGCAGCTTAGAGGCAGGCCGCTATGGCTACACCTTC. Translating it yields CASSLEAGRYGYTF.

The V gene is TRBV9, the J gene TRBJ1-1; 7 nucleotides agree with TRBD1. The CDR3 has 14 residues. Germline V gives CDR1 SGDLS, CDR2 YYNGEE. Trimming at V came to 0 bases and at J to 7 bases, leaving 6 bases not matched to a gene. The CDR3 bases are TGTGCCAGCAGCGTAGTACGCCAGGGGGTTGAAGCTTTCTTT. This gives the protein CASSVVRQGVEAFF.

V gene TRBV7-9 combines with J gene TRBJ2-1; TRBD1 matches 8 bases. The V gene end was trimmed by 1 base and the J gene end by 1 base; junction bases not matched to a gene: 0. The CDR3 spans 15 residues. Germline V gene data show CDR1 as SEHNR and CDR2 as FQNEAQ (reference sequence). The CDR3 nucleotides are TGTGCCAGCAGCTTAGACAGGGGGTCCTACAATGAGCAGTTCTTC. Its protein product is CASSLDRGSYNEQFF. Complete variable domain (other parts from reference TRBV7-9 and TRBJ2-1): DTGVSQNPRHKITKRGQNVTFRCDPISEHNRLYWYRQTLGQGPEFLTYFQNEAQLEKSRLLSDRFSAERPKGSFSTLEIQRTEQGDSAMYLCASSLDRGSYNEQFFGPGTRLTVL.

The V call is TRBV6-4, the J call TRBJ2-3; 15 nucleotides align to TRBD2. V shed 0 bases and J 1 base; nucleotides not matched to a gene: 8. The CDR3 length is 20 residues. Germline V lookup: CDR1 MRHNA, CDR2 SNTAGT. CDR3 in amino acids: CASSDSRTSGGAKRTDTQYF. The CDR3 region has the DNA TGTGCCAGCAGTGACTCGAGGACTAGCGGGGGGGCCAAACGCACAGATACGCAGTATTTT.

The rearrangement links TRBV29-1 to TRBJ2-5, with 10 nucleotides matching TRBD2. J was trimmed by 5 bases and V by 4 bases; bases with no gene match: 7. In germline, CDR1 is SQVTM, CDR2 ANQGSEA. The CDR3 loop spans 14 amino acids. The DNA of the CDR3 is TGCAGCGTTGGTCCTAGCGGGGGATCGGAGACCCAGTACTTC. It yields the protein CSVGPSGGSETQYF.

The CDR3 bases are TGTGCCAGCAGTGAGAGGACAGGCGGCAGGGCTTTCTTT. This sequence encodes CASSERTGGRAFF. J is TRBJ1-1 and V is TRBV6-4, with 7 bases that match TRBD1. J lost 11 bases, V lost 3 bases, and 9 bases had no gene match. Germline V gene lookup returns CDR1 MRHNA and CDR2 SNTAGT. The CDR3 covers 13 residues.

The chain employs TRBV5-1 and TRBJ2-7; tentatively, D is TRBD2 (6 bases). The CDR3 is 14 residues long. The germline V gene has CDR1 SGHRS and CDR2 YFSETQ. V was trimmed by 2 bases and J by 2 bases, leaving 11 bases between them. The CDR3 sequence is CASSFTGRTYEQYF. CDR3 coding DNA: TGCGCCAGCAGCTTCACGGGGAGGACCTACGAGCAGTACTTC.

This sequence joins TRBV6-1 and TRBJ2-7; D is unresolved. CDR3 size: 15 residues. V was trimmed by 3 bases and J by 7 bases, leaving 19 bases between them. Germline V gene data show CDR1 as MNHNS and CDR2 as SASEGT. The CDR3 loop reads CASSDIFLWAREQYF. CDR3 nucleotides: TGTGCCAGCAGTGATATCTTCTTGTGGGCCCGGGAGCAGTACTTC.

CDR3 coding DNA: TGTGCCAGCAGTTGGACAGGGTGGGGCTACACCTTC. Amino acids: CASSWTGWGYTF. V gene TRBV28 combines with J gene TRBJ1-2, with 8 bases matching TRBD1. CDR3 length: 12 amino acids. CDR1 and CDR2 (germline): MDHEN, SYDVKM. Trimming at V came to 4 bases and at J to 8 bases, leaving 3 bases not matched to a gene.

CDR3 DNA: TGTGCCAGCAGCTCGACCCGACTGGACACCATATATTTT. This gives the protein CASSSTRLDTIYF. The rearrangement joins TRBV11-2 to TRBJ1-3; D gene uncertain. Trimming pared 4 bases from V and 8 bases from J, leaving 12 bases between. Germline assignment: CDR1 SGHAT and CDR2 FQNNGV. The CDR3 contains 13 residues.

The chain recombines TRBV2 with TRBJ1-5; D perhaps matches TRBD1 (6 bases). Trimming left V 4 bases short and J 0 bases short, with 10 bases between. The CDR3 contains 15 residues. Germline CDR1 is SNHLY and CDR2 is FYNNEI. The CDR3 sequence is CASSVSDSSNQPQHF. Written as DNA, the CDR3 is TGTGCCAGCAGTGTTTCGGACAGTAGCAATCAGCCCCAGCATTTT.

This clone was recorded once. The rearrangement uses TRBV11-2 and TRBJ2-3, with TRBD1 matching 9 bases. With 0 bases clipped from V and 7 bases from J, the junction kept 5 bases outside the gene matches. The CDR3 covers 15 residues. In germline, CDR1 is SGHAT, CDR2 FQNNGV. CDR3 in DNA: TGTGCCAGCAGCTTAGAGGGACAGGGCACGAATACGCAGTATTTT. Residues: CASSLEGQGTNTQYF.

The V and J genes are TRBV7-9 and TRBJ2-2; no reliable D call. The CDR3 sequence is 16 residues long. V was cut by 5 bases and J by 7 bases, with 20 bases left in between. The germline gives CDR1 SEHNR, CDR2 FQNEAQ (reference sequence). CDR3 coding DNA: TGTGCCAGCAGCCCCTCTGTGAGGTTGATCAGCGGGGAGCTGTTTTTT. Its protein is CASSPSVRLISGELFF.

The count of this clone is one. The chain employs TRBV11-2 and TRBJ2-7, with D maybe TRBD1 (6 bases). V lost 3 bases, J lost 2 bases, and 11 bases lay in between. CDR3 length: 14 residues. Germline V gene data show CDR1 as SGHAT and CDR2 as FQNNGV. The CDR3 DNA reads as TGTGCCAGCAGCTTTAGGGGGTTAACCTACGAGCAGTACTTC. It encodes CASSFRGLTYEQYF.

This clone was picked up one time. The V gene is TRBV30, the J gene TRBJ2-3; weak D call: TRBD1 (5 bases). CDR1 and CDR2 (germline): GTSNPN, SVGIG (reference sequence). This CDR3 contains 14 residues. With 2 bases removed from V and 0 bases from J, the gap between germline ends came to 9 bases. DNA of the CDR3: TGTGCCTGGAGTAAAGGACAAAGCACAGATACGCAGTATTTT. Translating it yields CAWSKGQSTDTQYF.

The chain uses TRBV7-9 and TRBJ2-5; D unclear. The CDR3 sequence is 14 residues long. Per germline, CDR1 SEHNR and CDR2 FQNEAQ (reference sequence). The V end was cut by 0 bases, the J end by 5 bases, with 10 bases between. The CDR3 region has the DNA TGTGCCAGCAGCTTAGCGACTGGCGCGGAGACCCAGTACTTC. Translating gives CASSLATGAETQYF.

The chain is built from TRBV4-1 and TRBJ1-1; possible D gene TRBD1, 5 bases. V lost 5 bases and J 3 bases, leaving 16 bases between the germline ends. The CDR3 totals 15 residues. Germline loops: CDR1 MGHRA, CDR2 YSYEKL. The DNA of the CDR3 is TGCGCCAGCAGCAATTCAGCAGGGTTGTACACTGAAGCTTTCTTT. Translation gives CASSNSAGLYTEAFF.

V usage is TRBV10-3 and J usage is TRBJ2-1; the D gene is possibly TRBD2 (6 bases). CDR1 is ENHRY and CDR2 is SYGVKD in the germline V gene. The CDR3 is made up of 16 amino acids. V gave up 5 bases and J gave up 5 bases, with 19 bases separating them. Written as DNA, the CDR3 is TGTGCCATCAGTCCCGGGGGTCTATACTACAACAATGAGCAGTTCTTC. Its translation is CAISPGGLYYNNEQFF.

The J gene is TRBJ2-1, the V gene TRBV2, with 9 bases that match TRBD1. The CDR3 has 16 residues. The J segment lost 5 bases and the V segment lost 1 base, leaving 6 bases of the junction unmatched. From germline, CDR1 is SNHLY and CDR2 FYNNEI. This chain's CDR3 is CASSEGDRDEDNEQFF. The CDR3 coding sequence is TGTGCCAGCAGTGAAGGGGACAGGGATGAGGACAATGAGCAGTTCTTC.